This section outlines one T cell receptor beta chain sequence together with its context. The antigen is unknown. The source of the sample is a study of cytomegalovirus exposure and HLA in healthy donors. With 3 bases clipped from V and 3 bases from J, the junction kept 2 bases outside the gene matches. The CDR3 loop spans 13 amino acids. The germline V gene encodes CDR1 SGHKS and CDR2 YYEKEE (reference sequence). Study results and limitations: With later analysis, a missense DCLRE1C variant became linked to TCR beta V- and J-gene trimming. 150 to 200 TCR beta chains were listed as cytomegalovirus-associated.

The PCR was carried out with 60 Vbeta primers and 13 Jbeta primers. Sequencing was performed with immunoSEQ multiplex PCR; in TCRdb, only in-frame clones are kept and a portion is missing. The data show tens of thousands of clones, with roughly 70% seen just once and roughly 22% held by the top ten. The V gene is TRBV5-5, the J gene TRBJ2-5, with 7 bases lining up with TRBD1. The source of this sequence is a woman aged 45-65 years in good health and CMV-seropositive. The sequenced material came from PBMCs. The CDR3 nucleotides are TGTGCCAGCAGCTCAGGACAGGAAGAGACCCAGTACTTC. Translating gives CASSSGQEETQYF.